These 21 T cell receptor beta chains were all obtained from the same sample, sequenced in a study of post-analysis software for immune sequencing data. Overall study results and limits: Patients used about 5 TRBV segments, including TRBV5-6, TRBV5-1 and TRBV20-1, more often than controls.

These receptors are not linked to any known antigen. Included in the TCR beta cDNA libraries were unique molecular identifiers. TCRdb passed the PCR reads through MiXCR, listing each CDR3 protein once. This sample has 750,000 to 950,000 distinct CDR3 sequences, with around 42% found just once. The sequencing sample was made of blood. The receptors were gathered from a girl aged 5-17 years with multiple sclerosis.

A word on this clonotype: A much larger clonotype is one base distant, so this may be a read error. The chain couples TRBV12-3 or TRBV12-4 to TRBJ2-3; 7 nucleotides agree with TRBD1. Trimming cost V 6 bases and J 2 bases; bases outside gene matches: 8. The CDR3 runs to 15 residues. CDR3 region: CASSADRENTDTQYF. In DNA form, the CDR3 reads TGTGCCAGCAGCGCTGACAGGGAGAACACAGATACGCAGTATTTT.

This clonotype has just a few counts. The chain joins TRBV24-1 to TRBJ1-2; 7 nucleotides match TRBD1. V was pared by 4 bases and J by 5 bases, with 3 bases of the junction left unmatched. Germline V gene data show CDR1 as KGHDR and CDR2 as SFDVKD. This CDR3 spans 13 amino acids. The CDR3 loop reads CATSEATGYGYTF. CDR3 nucleotides: TGTGCCACCAGTGAGGCGACAGGGTATGGCTACACCTTC.

This chain joins TRBV4-1 and TRBJ2-3, with D possibly matching TRBD1 (5 bases). Germline CDR1 MGHRA, CDR2 YSYEKL. V shed 1 base and J shed 2 bases, with 10 bases lying between them. The CDR3 runs to 15 residues. In nucleotides, the CDR3 is TGCGCCAGCAGCCAAGTGGGGCTGGACACAGATACGCAGTATTTT. This encodes CASSQVGLDTDTQYF.

This clonotype has ten or more counts. The chain employs TRBV6-5 and TRBJ2-5; 9 nucleotides agree with TRBD2. The CDR3 is 15 residues long. V dropped 0 bases and J dropped 3; count of bases not matched to a gene: 2. Germline V gives CDR1 MNHEY, CDR2 SVGAGI. The CDR3: CASSYSTSGKETQYF. DNA for the CDR3: TGTGCCAGCAGTTACTCGACTAGCGGAAAAGAGACCCAGTACTTC.

At least ten counts were recorded for this clonotype. This sequence joins TRBV29-1 and TRBJ2-5; either TRBD1 or TRBD2 may supply D (5 bases each). CDR1 is SQVTM, CDR2 ANQGSEA, per germline. The CDR3 loop spans 13 amino acids. V shed 5 bases and J shed 9 bases, with 19 bases lying between them. In nucleotides, the CDR3 is TGCAGCGTTAGTGGGGCCCCGATAGCGCCCCAGTACTTC. It codes for CSVSGAPIAPQYF.

This clonotype was observed a few times. The chain uses TRBV5-1 and TRBJ1-2; D uncertain. The CDR3 covers 14 residues. Trimming removed 0 bases at V and 2 bases at J, with 8 bases between. Germline V gene lookup returns CDR1 SGHRS and CDR2 YFSETQ. The CDR3 DNA is TGCGCCAGCAGCTTGGCAGGAGACAACTATGGCTACACCTTC. It codes for CASSLAGDNYGYTF.

This clonotype has a handful of counts. The chain has TRBV5-6 and TRBJ2-7; 7 bases fit TRBD2. The length of the CDR3 is 16 residues. Germline CDR1 and CDR2: SGHDT and YYEEEE. Trimming removed 6 bases from V and 0 bases from J; junction bases left unmatched: 12. CDR3 residues: CASTLSGLGSSYEQYF. CDR3 sequence (DNA): TGTGCCAGCACCCTCTCCGGACTAGGGAGCTCCTACGAGCAGTACTTC.

Only a few counts were recorded for this clonotype. The chain combines TRBV20-1 with TRBJ2-5; 9 bases map to TRBD1. The CDR3 runs to 12 residues. V lost 1 base, J lost 11 bases, and 5 bases stayed unmatched. CDR1 is DFQATT and CDR2 is SNEGSKA in the germline V gene (reference sequence). The chain's CDR3 is CSARVPDRGQYF. CDR3 nucleotide sequence: TGCAGTGCTAGAGTCCCTGACAGGGGGCAGTACTTC.

About this clonotype itself: At one of its ends the junction is not consistent with the germline gene, which may arise from a read error. The V gene is TRBV11-2, the J gene TRBJ2-7; D may correspond to TRBD1 or TRBD2 (5 bases each). The CDR3 extends over 13 amino acids. CDR1 SGHAT and CDR2 FQNNGV come from the germline V gene. CDR3 amino acids: CANSYGGAHEQYF. The CDR3 region has the DNA TGTGCCAACAGCTATGGGGGTGCCCACGAGCAGTACTTC.

This clonotype appeared a few times. The chain combines TRBV20-1 with TRBJ2-5; possibly TRBD1 for D (5 bases). CDR3 length: 11 residues. CDR1 and CDR2 (germline): DFQATT, SNEGSKA (reference sequence). Trimming took 0 bases from V and 7 from J, leaving 6 bases between them. The CDR3 nucleotides read TGCAGTGCTAGAGATAGGGGGACCCAGTACTTC. This codes for CSARDRGTQYF.

This chain joins TRBV12-3 or TRBV12-4 and TRBJ2-1; tentatively, D is TRBD2 (6 bases). Trimming cost V 7 bases and J 4 bases, with 17 bases left between them. The CDR3 length is 15 residues. CDR3 protein: CASTRPGLLYNEQFF. The DNA of the CDR3 is TGTGCCAGCACCCGACCGGGACTGCTATACAATGAGCAGTTCTTC.

This chain connects TRBV12-3 or TRBV12-4 to TRBJ2-7; unclear D gene. The CDR3 consists of 14 residues. V lost 6 bases to trimming and J lost 7 bases, with 19 bases between them. CDR3 in DNA: TGTGCCAGCAGCCGCACCTCCGGGCCCTCGGAGCAGTACTTC. Its translation is CASSRTSGPSEQYF.

The chain carries TRBV28 and TRBJ1-5, with D possibly TRBD1 on 5 matching bases. The V gene lost 10 bases and the J gene lost 4 bases, with 14 bases spanning the gap. The CDR3 runs to 13 residues. CDR1 MDHEN and CDR2 SYDVKM come from the germline V gene. The CDR3 loop is CAIRDGLNQPQHF. In DNA form, the CDR3 reads TGTGCCATCCGGGACGGATTAAATCAGCCCCAGCATTTT.

Remarks on this clonotype: A much larger clone lies a single base off, so this may be a read error. The chain couples TRBV7-9 to TRBJ2-3, with D perhaps matching TRBD2 (5 bases). The CDR3 is made up of 15 amino acids. Germline values: CDR1 SEHNR, CDR2 FQNEAQ (reference sequence). The V end lost 1 base, the J end lost 2 bases, and 10 bases lay between the germline ends. CDR3 DNA sequence: TGTGCCAGCAGCTTAGTCCGACTACCCACAGATACGCAGTATTTT. Protein sequence: CASSLVRLPTDTQYF.

V and J are TRBV29-1 and TRBJ1-1; the D gene is possibly TRBD1 (6 bases). In germline, CDR1 is SQVTM, CDR2 ANQGSEA. The CDR3 sequence is 13 residues long. V was cut by 7 bases and J by 4 bases, with 16 bases left in between. The CDR3 DNA reads TGCAGCGGCCAGTCAGGGGCGGGCACTGAAGCTTTCTTT. This encodes CSGQSGAGTEAFF.

CDR3 loop: CAFGTGGYEQYF. In DNA form, the CDR3 reads TGTGCCTTCGGGACAGGCGGCTACGAGCAGTACTTC. The chain has TRBV6-6 and TRBJ2-7, with 8 bases identical to TRBD1. The trim removed 11 bases at V and 3 bases at J, leaving 6 bases unmatched. CDR1 MNHNY and CDR2 SVGAGI come from the germline V gene (reference sequence). The length of the CDR3 is 12 residues.

This clonotype was observed a few times. This rearrangement joins TRBV3-1 to TRBJ2-7, with D maybe TRBD1 (6 bases). Trimming removed 4 bases at V and 2 bases at J, with 12 bases between. The CDR3 is made up of 14 amino acids. Looked up from germline, CDR1 is LGHDT and CDR2 is YNNKEL (reference sequence). The CDR3 DNA reads as TGTGCCAGCAGCCTGCGACAGGCCGCCTACGAGCAGTACTTC. Translating it yields CASSLRQAAYEQYF.

This chain joins TRBV12-3 or TRBV12-4 and TRBJ2-1; 9 bases are a match to TRBD2. The junction had 21 bases not matched to a gene; V was cut back by 5 bases and J by 7 bases. The CDR3 consists of 19 residues. As DNA, the CDR3 is TGTGCCAGCAGTCTCCAAAGGGGTAGCGGGAGAACCTCAGGGAATGAGCAGTTCTTC. Residues: CASSLQRGSGRTSGNEQFF.

This CDR3 reads CATAGSSVQPQHF. CDR3 in DNA: TGTGCCACCGCGGGCAGTAGTGTCCAGCCCCAGCATTTT. The chain carries TRBV24-1 and TRBJ1-5; unclear D gene. Trimming removed 9 bases from V and 7 bases from J, with 15 bases in between. The CDR3 spans 13 residues. CDR1 is KGHDR and CDR2 is SFDVKD in the germline V gene.

This rearrangement joins TRBV7-9 to TRBJ2-3, with D maybe TRBD2 (6 bases). Germline CDR1 reads SEHNR; CDR2 reads FQNEAQ (reference sequence). V shed 4 bases and J shed 6 bases, with 17 bases lying between them. This CDR3 is 15 amino acids long. CDR3 amino acids: CASSSPGTASDTQYF. CDR3 DNA sequence: TGTGCCAGCAGCTCGCCTGGGACTGCTAGTGATACGCAGTATTTT.

This clonotype turned up a few times. The CDR3 DNA follows: TGTGCCACCAGCAAGAGCCGGGACAGGGAGGATTCACCCCTCCACTTT. It codes for CATSKSRDREDSPLHF. This chain connects TRBV15 to TRBJ1-6, with 9 bases fitting TRBD1. This CDR3 spans 16 amino acids. With 4 bases clipped from V and 8 bases from J, the junction kept 9 bases outside the gene matches. Germline V gives CDR1 LNHNV, CDR2 YYDKDF (reference sequence). The full variable domain, completed using reference TRBV15 and TRBJ1-6, is DAMVIQNPRYQVTQFGKPVTLSCSQTLNHNVMYWYQQKSSQAPKLLFHYYDKDFNNEADTPDNFQSRRPNTSFCFLDIRSPGLGDTAMYLCATSKSRDREDSPLHFGNGTRLTVT.